This T cell receptor (beta chain) was profiled in a study of T cell responses to AZD1222 COVID-19 vaccine. General study results and limits: Most donors were white British, females outnumbered males, and clonal diversity was possibly underestimated. After two AZD1222 doses, spike-specific TCR breadth and depth rose versus day 0. Vaccine-associated CD4 TCRs ranged over spike, dominating at 160-218 and 743-854. Baseline testing showed seropositivity in only a handful of AZD1222 recipients.

To note about this clone: Its antigen is still unknown.

Sequencing used immunoSEQ multiplex PCR; TCRdb keeps in-frame clones, though not all of them. The data show about 88,000 clones, less than 90% seen once. Germline CDR1 is SGHTA and CDR2 is FQGTGA. V was pared by 1 base and J by 2 bases, with 5 bases between. There are 13 residues in the CDR3. This receptor was taken from an adult who received the AZD1222 COVID-19 vaccine. This sequence joins TRBV7-3 and TRBJ1-1; D is ambiguous. The sequencing used peripheral blood, collected 28 days after the second AZD1222 dose. CDR3 region: CASSLSENTEAFF. CDR3 sequence (DNA): TGTGCCAGCAGCTTAAGCGAAAACACTGAAGCTTTCTTT. The whole variable domain, remainder taken from reference TRBV7-3 and TRBJ1-1, is GAGVSQTPSNKVTEKGKYVELRCDPISGHTALYWYRQSLGQGPEFLIYFQGTGAADDSGLPNDRFFAVRPEGSVSTLKIQRTERGDSAVYLCASSLSENTEAFFGQGTRLTVV.